Listed below are T cell receptor beta chains from one sample, sequenced in a study of T cell responses to AZD1222 COVID-19 vaccine. The method was immunoSEQ multiplex PCR; TCRdb's version includes in-frame clones alone and lacks a portion of them. The sample holds 120,000 or so clones, 90% to 95% seen once. The sequences come from peripheral blood, collected on day 0 of AZD1222 vaccination. The receptors shown here come from an adult in good health. The CDR3 runs from the conserved cysteine through the conserved F or W. D genes are given only for firm matches. Size is stated for part of the rows, as once, few or many counts, or as a class when the clone is expanded.

V gene	D gene	J gene	clone size	CDR3 protein	CDR3 DNA
TRBV10-3	TRBD2	TRBJ2-2	-	CAISGAGENTGELFF	TGTGCCATCAGCGGAGCGGGAGAGAACACCGGGGAGCTGTTTTTT
TRBV30	-	TRBJ2-3	-	CAGGVGRDTQYF	TGTGCCGGCGGTGTGGGGCGAGATACGCAGTATTTT
TRBV12-3/TRBV12-4	-	TRBJ2-7	-	CASSFGYEQYF	TGTGCCAGCAGTTTCGGCTACGAGCAGTACTTC
TRBV3-1/TRBV3-2	-	TRBJ2-3	-	CASSQDITDTQYF	TGTGCCAGCAGCCAAGACATCACAGATACGCAGTATTTT
TRBV2	TRBD2	TRBJ2-5	few	CASSRLAGQETQYF	TGTGCCAGCAGTCGACTAGCGGGGCAAGAGACCCAGTACTTC
TRBV15	-	TRBJ2-7	few	CATSRDRGFSYEQYF	TGTGCCACCAGCAGAGATCGCGGGTTCTCCTACGAGCAGTACTTC
TRBV5-8	TRBD2	TRBJ2-3	once	CASSFQLAGDTQYF	TGTGCCAGCAGCTTCCAACTAGCGGGAGATACGCAGTATTTT
TRBV10-3	TRBD1	TRBJ2-1	-	CAISVSPGGQGSYNEQFF	TGTGCCATCAGTGTTAGCCCAGGGGGACAGGGCTCCTACAATGAGCAGTTCTTC
TRBV5-6	-	TRBJ2-6	-	CASSIYSSSGANVLTF	TGTGCCAGCAGCATTTACAGCAGCTCTGGGGCCAACGTCCTGACTTTC
TRBV5-4	-	TRBJ1-3	-	CASSLDSSGNTIYF	TGTGCCAGCAGCTTGGATAGCTCTGGAAACACCATATATTTT
TRBV7-2	-	TRBJ1-1	-	CASSSTGARGTEAFF	TGTGCCAGCAGCTCCACGGGGGCGCGTGGAACTGAAGCTTTCTTT
TRBV3-1/TRBV3-2	-	TRBJ1-2	-	CASSHTDEGHYGYTF	TGTGCCAGCAGCCATACTGACGAGGGGCACTATGGCTACACCTTC
TRBV11-3	TRBD1	TRBJ2-1	-	CASSLARKTGWHEQFF	TGTGCCAGCAGCTTAGCCCGAAAGACAGGGTGGCATGAGCAGTTCTTC
TRBV6-4	TRBD2	TRBJ2-3	-	CASSEASGSTDTQYF	TGTGCCAGCAGTGAGGCTAGCGGGAGCACAGATACGCAGTATTTT
TRBV19	-	TRBJ2-5	-	CASSSTGETQYF	TGTGCCAGTAGCTCCACCGGGGAGACCCAGTACTTC
TRBV11-3	TRBD2	TRBJ2-3	-	CASSLDSGTTDTQYF	TGTGCCAGCAGCTTGGATAGCGGGACCACAGATACGCAGTATTTT
TRBV6-4	-	TRBJ2-7	-	CASSGQVSEQYF	TGTGCCAGCAGTGGGCAGGTATCCGAGCAGTACTTC
TRBV25-1	-	TRBJ1-2	-	CASSLGQFYGYTF	TGTGCCAGCAGTTTAGGCCAATTCTATGGCTACACCTTC
TRBV2	TRBD1	TRBJ1-4	-	CASSDRGPAKLFF	TGTGCCAGCAGTGACAGGGGGCCGGCAAAACTGTTTTTT
TRBV5-1	TRBD1	TRBJ2-3	-	CASRGTGGPDTQYF	TGCGCCAGCAGAGGGACAGGGGGCCCGGATACGCAGTATTTT
TRBV7-3	-	TRBJ2-3	-	CASSFLGDTQYF	TGTGCCAGCAGCTTTCTCGGAGATACGCAGTATTTT
TRBV4-3	-	TRBJ1-1	-	CASSQNQWGTEAFF	TGCGCCAGCAGCCAAAATCAATGGGGCACTGAAGCTTTCTTT
TRBV5-6	TRBD1	TRBJ1-5	-	CASSVQTGGQPQHF	TGTGCCAGCAGCGTCCAGACAGGGGGCCAGCCCCAGCATTTT